This TCR beta chain was sequenced in a study of blood T cell repertoires in COVID-19. Turning to the study itself: The origin of the acute and convalescent COVID-19 samples was the United States, Italy and Spain.

CDR1 MGHRA and CDR2 YSYEKL come from the germline V gene. The CDR3 runs 14 residues. V lost 1 base and J lost 7, with 11 bases in between. Clones were sequenced by immunoSEQ multiplex PCR, and TCRdb holds only the in-frame ones, with some missing. The repertoire holds fewer than 30,000 clones, with approximately 84% as singletons. The V gene is TRBV4-1, the J gene TRBJ2-1, with a tentative D call TRBD2 (5 bases). This receptor was identified in a man in his 70s with active COVID-19. Sequencing was performed on peripheral blood. CDR3 region: CASSQGNSENEQFF. CDR3 sequence (DNA): TGCGCCAGCAGCCAAGGCAATAGCGAGAATGAGCAGTTCTTC.